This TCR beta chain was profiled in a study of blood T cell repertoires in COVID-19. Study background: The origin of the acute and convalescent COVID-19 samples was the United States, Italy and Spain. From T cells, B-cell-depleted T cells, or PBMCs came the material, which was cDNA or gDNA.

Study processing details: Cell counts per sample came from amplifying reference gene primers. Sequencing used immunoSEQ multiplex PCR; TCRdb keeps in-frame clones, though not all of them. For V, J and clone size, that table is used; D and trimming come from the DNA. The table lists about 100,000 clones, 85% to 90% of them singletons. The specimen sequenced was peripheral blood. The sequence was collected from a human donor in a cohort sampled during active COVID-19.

The CDR3 spells CASSSDPTGRAQETQYF. The CDR3 region has the DNA TGTGCCAGCAGTTCCGACCCCACAGGGAGGGCCCAAGAGACCCAGTACTTC. This chain uses TRBV6-2 or TRBV6-3 with TRBJ2-5; tentative D call: TRBD2 (7 bases). There are 17 residues in the CDR3. Germline lookup yields CDR1 MNHEY and CDR2 SVGEGT. With 4 bases removed from V and 1 base from J, the gap between germline ends came to 19 bases.